The rows below give T cell receptor beta chains drawn from one sample of a study of blood T cell repertoires in COVID-19. The repertoire was sequenced with immunoSEQ multiplex PCR; TCRdb's copy has only in-frame clones and lacks some. The sample has just under 85,000 clones, about 83% seen once. Sample: peripheral blood. The receptor source for this set is an elderly woman with acute or convalescent COVID-19. Both conserved end residues are part of each CDR3. D genes are given only for firm matches.

d_call j_call v_call cdr3_aa cdr3_nt
. TRBJ2-2 TRBV28 CASSPPLATNTGELFF TGTGCCAGCAGCCCCCCCCTAGCAACGAACACCGGGGAGCTGTTTTTT
TRBD2 TRBJ2-3 TRBV5-1 CASSGGLAVTDTQYF TGCGCCAGCAGCGGGGGACTAGCGGTCACAGATACGCAGTATTTT
. TRBJ2-3 TRBV21-1 CASSKVQGGADTQYF TGTGCCAGCAGCAAAGTACAGGGCGGCGCAGATACGCAGTATTTT
. TRBJ2-7 TRBV5-5 CASSLAVSLRDYEQYF TGTGCCAGCAGCTTGGCTGTATCACTCAGGGACTACGAGCAGTACTTC
. TRBJ2-3 TRBV3-1/TRBV3-2 CASSQSGEDTQYF TGTGCCAGCAGCCAGTCGGGGGAAGATACGCAGTATTTT
TRBD2 TRBJ2-1 TRBV18 CASSPLGLAGAGNEQFF TGTGCCAGCTCACCACTGGGACTAGCGGGAGCTGGCAATGAGCAGTTCTTC
TRBD2 TRBJ2-3 TRBV6-2/TRBV6-3 CASSMVAGGADTQYF TGTGCCAGCAGTATGGTAGCGGGAGGAGCAGATACGCAGTATTTT
. TRBJ2-7 TRBV20-1 CSASGVYDEQYF TGCAGTGCTAGTGGTGTTTATGACGAGCAGTACTTC
TRBD2 TRBJ2-1 TRBV28 CASSPPGTSGVNEQFF TGTGCCAGCAGTCCCCCCGGGACTAGCGGGGTCAATGAGCAGTTCTTC
. TRBJ2-1 TRBV28 CASSPSGSPSGQFF TGTGCCAGCAGTCCATCCGGGTCGCCAAGTGGACAGTTCTTC
. TRBJ2-7 TRBV6-5 CASTRDLISYEQYF TGTGCCAGCACGCGGGACTTGATATCCTACGAGCAGTACTTC